The 3 T cell receptor beta chains in this list originate from one sample, sequenced in a study of T cells in Graves' hyperthyroidism and ophthalmopathy. Amplification of TCR beta CDR3 regions was performed using RNA transcripts as template. HTBI primers were used for first-round RT-PCR of the TCR CDR3. TCRdb reprocessed the multiplex PCR reads via MiXCR and lists one record per CDR3 protein. Of just under 750,000 distinct CDR3 sequences in the sample, 35% are singletons; the top ten hold around 29%. The sequenced material came from blood. Receptors originate from a woman in her thirties or forties with Graves' hyperthyroidism.

This clonotype was observed a handful of times. The chain recombines TRBV7-9 with TRBJ2-7; 10 bases fit TRBD1. Trimming at V came to 5 bases and at J to 7 bases, leaving 11 bases not matched to a gene. The germline CDR1 and CDR2 sequences are SEHNR and FQNEAQ (reference sequence). This CDR3 comprises 15 residues. CDR3 protein: CASSRTGGDWGEQYF. In DNA form, the CDR3 reads TGTGCCAGCAGCCGGACAGGGGGGGATTGGGGAGAGCAGTACTTC.

On this clonotype itself: This may stem from a read error, because a much larger clone lies one nucleotide away. The chain recombines TRBV19 with TRBJ1-5, with 8 bases matching TRBD1. In germline, CDR1 is LNHDA, CDR2 SQIVND (reference sequence). The junction had 7 bases not matched to a gene; V was cut back by 8 bases and J by 4 bases. There are 14 residues in the CDR3. CDR3 region: CASGSDRDNQPQHF. CDR3 DNA sequence: TGTGCCAGTGGATCGGACAGGGATAATCAGCCCCAGCATTTT.

The V gene is TRBV30, the J gene TRBJ2-7; D unclear. There are 13 residues in the CDR3. Germline CDR1 and CDR2: GTSNPN and SVGIG (reference sequence). Trimming removed 5 bases from V and 0 bases from J, with 11 bases in between. The CDR3 spells CAWAGQISYEQYF. The DNA of the CDR3 is TGTGCCTGGGCCGGCCAGATCTCCTACGAGCAGTACTTC.